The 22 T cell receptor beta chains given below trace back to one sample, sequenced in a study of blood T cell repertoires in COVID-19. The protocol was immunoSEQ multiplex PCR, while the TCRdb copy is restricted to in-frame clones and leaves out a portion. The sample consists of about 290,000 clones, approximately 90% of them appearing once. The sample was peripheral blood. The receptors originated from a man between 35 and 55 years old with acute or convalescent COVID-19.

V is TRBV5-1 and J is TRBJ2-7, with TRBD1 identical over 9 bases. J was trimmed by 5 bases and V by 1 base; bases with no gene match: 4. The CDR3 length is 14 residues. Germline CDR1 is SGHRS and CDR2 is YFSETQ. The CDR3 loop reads CASSLYRGLNEQYF. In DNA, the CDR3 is TGCGCCAGCAGCTTGTACAGGGGGCTAAACGAGCAGTACTTC.

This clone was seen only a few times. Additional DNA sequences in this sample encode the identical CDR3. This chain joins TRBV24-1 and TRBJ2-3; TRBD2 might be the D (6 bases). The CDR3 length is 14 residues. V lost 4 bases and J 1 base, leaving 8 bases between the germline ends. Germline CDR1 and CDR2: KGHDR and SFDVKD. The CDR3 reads CATSDPGGTDTQYF. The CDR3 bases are TGTGCCACCAGTGACCCGGGGGGCACAGATACGCAGTATTTT.

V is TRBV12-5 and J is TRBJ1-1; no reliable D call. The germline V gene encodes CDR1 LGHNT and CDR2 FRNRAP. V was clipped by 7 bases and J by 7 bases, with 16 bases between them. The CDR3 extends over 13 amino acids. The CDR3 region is CASVHNRGDEAFF. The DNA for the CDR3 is TGTGCTAGTGTCCATAACCGCGGGGATGAAGCTTTCTTT. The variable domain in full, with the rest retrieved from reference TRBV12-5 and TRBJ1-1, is DARVTQTPRHKVTEMGQEVTMRCQPILGHNTVFWYRQTMMQGLELLAYFRNRAPLDDSGMPKDRFSAEMPDATLATLKIQPSEPRDSAVYFCASVHNRGDEAFFGQGTRLTVV.

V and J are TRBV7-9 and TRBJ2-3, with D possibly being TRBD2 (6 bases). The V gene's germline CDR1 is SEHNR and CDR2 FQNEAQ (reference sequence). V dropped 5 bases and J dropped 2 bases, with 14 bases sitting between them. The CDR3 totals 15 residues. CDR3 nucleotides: TGTGCCAGCAGCACCTCGGGACTCTTCACAGATACGCAGTATTTT. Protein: CASSTSGLFTDTQYF.

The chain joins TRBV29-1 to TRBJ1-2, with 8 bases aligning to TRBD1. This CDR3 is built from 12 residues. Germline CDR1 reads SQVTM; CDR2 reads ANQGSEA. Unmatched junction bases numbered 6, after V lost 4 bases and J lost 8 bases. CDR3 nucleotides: TGCAGCGTTGCAGGGGGCCCGGGGGGCTACACCTTC. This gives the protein CSVAGGPGGYTF.

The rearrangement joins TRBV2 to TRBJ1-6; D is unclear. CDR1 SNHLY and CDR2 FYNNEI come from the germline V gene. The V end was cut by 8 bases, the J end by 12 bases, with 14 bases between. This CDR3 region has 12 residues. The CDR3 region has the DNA TGTGCCAGCGGTACGGGGAATGGACCCCTCCACTTT. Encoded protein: CASGTGNGPLHF. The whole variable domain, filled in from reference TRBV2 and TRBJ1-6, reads EPEVTQTPSHQVTQMGQEVILRCVPISNHLYFYWYRQILGQKVEFLVSFYNNEISEKSEIFDDQFSVERPDGSNFTLKIRSTKLEDSAMYFCASGTGNGPLHFGNGTRLTVT.

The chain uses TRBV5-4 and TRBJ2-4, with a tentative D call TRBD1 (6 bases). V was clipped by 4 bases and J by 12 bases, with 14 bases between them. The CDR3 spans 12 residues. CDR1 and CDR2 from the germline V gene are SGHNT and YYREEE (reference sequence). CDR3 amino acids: CASSGVQGSQYF. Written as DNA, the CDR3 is TGTGCCAGCAGCGGGGTACAGGGATCTCAGTACTTC.

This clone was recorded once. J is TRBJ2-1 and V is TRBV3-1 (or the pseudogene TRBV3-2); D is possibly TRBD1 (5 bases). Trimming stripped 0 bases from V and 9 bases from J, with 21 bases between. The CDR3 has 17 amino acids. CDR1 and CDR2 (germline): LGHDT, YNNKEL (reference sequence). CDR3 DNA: TGTGCCAGCAGCCAAGAATGGAGCCTCAGGGCAAGGAGTGAGCAGTTCTTC. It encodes CASSQEWSLRARSEQFF.

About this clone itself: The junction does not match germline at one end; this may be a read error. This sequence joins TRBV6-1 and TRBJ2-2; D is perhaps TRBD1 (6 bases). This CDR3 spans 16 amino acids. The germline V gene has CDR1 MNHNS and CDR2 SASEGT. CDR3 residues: CASSEGQLPITGELFF. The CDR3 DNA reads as TGTGCCAGCAGCGAAGGACAGTTACCTATCACCGGGGAGCTGTTTTTT.

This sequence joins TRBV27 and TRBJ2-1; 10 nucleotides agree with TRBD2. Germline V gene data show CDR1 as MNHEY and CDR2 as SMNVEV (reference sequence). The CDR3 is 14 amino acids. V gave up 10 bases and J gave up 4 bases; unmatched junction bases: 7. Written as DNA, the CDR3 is TGTGCCATCGCTAGAGCGGGGGGGTACAATGAGCAGTTCTTC. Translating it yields CAIARAGGYNEQFF.

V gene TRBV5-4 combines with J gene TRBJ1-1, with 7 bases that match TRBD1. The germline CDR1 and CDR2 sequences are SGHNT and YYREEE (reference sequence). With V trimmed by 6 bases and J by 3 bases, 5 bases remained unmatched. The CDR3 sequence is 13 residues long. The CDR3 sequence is CASIPQGDTEAFF. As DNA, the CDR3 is TGTGCCAGCATCCCGCAGGGGGACACTGAAGCTTTCTTT.

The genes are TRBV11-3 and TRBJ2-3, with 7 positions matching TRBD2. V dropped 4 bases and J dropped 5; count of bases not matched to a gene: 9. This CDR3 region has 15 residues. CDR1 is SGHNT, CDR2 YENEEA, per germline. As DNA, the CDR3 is TGTGCCAGCAGCTGGAGCGGGGCCCCGGGAGATACGCAGTATTTT. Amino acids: CASSWSGAPGDTQYF.

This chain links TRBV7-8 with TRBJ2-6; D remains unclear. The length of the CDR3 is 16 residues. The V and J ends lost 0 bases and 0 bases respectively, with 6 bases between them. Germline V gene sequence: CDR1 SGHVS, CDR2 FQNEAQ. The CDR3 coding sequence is TGTGCCAGCAGCTTAGCCGTCTACTCTGGGGCCAACGTCCTGACTTTC. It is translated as CASSLAVYSGANVLTF.

The CDR3 region is CASSLGDRVAYNEQFF. CDR3 DNA sequence: TGTGCCAGCAGCTTAGGTGACAGGGTTGCCTACAATGAGCAGTTCTTC. This chain links TRBV11-2 with TRBJ2-1; 7 nucleotides align to TRBD1. The CDR3 extends over 16 amino acids. Trimming removed 1 base from V and 2 bases from J; junction bases left unmatched: 5. In germline, CDR1 is SGHAT, CDR2 FQNNGV.

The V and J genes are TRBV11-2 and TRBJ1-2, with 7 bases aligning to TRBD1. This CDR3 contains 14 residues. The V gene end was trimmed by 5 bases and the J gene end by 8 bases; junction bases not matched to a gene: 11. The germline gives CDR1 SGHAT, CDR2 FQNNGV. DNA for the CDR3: TGTGCCAGCAGCCCCATTCAAGGGGGCAACGGCTACACCTTC. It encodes CASSPIQGGNGYTF.

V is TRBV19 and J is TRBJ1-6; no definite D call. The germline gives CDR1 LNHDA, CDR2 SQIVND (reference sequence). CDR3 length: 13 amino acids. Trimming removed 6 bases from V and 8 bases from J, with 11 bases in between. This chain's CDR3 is CASRAVLHSPLHF. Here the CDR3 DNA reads TGTGCCAGTAGGGCCGTGTTACATTCACCCCTCCACTTT.

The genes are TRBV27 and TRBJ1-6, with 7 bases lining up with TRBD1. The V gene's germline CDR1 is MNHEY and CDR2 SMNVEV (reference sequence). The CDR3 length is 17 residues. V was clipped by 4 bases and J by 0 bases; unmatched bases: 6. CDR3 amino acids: CASSWGQTSSYNSPLHF. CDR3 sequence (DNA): TGTGCCAGCAGTTGGGGACAGACGAGCTCCTATAATTCACCCCTCCACTTT.

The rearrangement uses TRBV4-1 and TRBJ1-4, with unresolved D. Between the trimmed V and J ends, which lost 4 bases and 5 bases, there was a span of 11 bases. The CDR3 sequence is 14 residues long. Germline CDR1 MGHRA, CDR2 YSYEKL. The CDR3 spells CASSRGGINEKLFF. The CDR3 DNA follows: TGCGCCAGCAGCCGAGGCGGCATCAATGAAAAACTGTTTTTT.

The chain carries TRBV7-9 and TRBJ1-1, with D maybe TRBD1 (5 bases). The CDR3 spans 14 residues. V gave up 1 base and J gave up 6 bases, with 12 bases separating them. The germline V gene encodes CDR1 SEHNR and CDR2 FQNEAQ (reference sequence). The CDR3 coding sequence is TGTGCCAGCAGCTTAGGGACACTTATGCCTGAAGCTTTCTTT. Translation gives CASSLGTLMPEAFF. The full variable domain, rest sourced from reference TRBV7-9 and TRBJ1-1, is DTGVSQNPRHKITKRGQNVTFRCDPISEHNRLYWYRQTLGQGPEFLTYFQNEAQLEKSRLLSDRFSAERPKGSFSTLEIQRTEQGDSAMYLCASSLGTLMPEAFFGQGTRLTVV.

As DNA, the CDR3 is TGTGCCAGCAGCCCTTTGACAGGGAAGGAGTACACCATATATTTT. It codes for CASSPLTGKEYTIYF. The rearrangement joins TRBV4-2 to TRBJ1-3; 7 positions match TRBD1. Germline CDR1 LGHNA, CDR2 YNFKEQ. The CDR3 consists of 15 residues. The trim removed 4 bases at V and 8 bases at J, leaving 11 bases unmatched.

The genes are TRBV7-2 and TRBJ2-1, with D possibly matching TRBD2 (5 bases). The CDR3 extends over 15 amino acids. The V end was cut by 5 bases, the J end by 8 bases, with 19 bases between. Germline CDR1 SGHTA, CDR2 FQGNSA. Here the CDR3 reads CASSEATTLGYEQFF. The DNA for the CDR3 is TGTGCCAGCAGCGAGGCGACTACCCTGGGGTATGAGCAGTTCTTC.

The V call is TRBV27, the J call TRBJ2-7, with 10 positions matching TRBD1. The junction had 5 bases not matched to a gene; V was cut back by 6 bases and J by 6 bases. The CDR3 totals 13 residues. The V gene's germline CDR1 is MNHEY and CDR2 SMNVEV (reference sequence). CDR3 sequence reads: CASSRQGAFEQYF. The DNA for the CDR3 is TGTGCCAGCAGCCGACAGGGGGCGTTCGAGCAGTACTTC.